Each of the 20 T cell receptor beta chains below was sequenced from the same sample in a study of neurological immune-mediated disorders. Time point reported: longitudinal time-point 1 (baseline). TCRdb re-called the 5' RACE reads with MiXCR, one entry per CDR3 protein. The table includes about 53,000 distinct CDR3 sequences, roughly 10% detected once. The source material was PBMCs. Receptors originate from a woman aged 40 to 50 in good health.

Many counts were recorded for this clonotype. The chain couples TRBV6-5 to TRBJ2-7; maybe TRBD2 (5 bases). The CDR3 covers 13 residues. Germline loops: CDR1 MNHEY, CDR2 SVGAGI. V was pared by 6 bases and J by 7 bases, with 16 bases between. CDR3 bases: TGTGCCAGCAGAACGGCCGGAGGACGGGAGCAGTACTTC. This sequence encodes CASRTAGGREQYF.

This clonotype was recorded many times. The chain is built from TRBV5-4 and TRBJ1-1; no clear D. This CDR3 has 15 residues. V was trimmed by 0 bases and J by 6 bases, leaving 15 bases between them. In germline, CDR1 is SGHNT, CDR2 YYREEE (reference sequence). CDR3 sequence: CASSLGVSKVAEAFF. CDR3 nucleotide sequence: TGTGCCAGCAGCTTGGGGGTCTCGAAGGTGGCTGAAGCTTTCTTT.

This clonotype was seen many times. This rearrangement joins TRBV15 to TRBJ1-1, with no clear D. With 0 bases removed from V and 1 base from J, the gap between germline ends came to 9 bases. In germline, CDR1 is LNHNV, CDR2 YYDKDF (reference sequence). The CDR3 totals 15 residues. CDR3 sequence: CATSRDMDENTEAFF. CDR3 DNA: TGTGCCACCAGCAGAGATATGGATGAGAACACTGAAGCTTTCTTT.

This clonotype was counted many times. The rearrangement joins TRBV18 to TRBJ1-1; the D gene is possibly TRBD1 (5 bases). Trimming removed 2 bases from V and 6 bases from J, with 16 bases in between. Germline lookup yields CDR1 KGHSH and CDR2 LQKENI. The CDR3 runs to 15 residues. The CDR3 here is CASSPNAGYGAEAFF. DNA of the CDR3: TGTGCCAGCTCACCAAACGCAGGGTACGGAGCTGAAGCTTTCTTT.

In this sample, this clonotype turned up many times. CDR3 DNA sequence: TGCAGTGCCTCGACTAGAGGGCGAGAGACCCAGTACTTC. It is translated as CSASTRGRETQYF. This chain uses TRBV20-1 with TRBJ2-5; D is perhaps TRBD2 (6 bases). Trimming took 6 bases from V and 4 from J, leaving 15 bases between them. Per germline, CDR1 DFQATT and CDR2 SNEGSKA (reference sequence). CDR3 length: 13 residues.

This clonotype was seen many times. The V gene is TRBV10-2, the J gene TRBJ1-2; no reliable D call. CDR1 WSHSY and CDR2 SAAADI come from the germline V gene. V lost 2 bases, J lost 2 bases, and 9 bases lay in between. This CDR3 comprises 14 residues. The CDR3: CASSEPGLNYGYTF. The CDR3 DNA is TGCGCCAGCAGTGAGCCGGGGTTGAACTATGGCTACACCTTC.

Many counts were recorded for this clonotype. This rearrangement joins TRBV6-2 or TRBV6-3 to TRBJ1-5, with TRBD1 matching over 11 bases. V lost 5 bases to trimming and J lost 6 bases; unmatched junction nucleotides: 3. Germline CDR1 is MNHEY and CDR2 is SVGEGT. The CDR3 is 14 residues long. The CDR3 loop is CASSPGTGGQPQHF. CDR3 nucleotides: TGTGCCAGCAGTCCTGGGACAGGGGGTCAGCCCCAGCATTTT.

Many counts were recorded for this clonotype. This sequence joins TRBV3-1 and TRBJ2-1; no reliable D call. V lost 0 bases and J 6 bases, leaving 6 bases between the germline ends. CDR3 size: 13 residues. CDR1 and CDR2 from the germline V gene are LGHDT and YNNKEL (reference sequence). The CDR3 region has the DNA TGTGCCAGCAGCCAAGATTGGGGCAATGAGCAGTTCTTC. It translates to CASSQDWGNEQFF.

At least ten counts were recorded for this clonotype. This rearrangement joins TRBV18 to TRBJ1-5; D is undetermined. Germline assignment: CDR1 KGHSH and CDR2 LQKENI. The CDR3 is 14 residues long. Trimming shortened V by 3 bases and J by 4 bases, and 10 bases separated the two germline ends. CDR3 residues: CASSPEDGNQPQHF. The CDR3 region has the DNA TGTGCCAGCTCACCCGAAGACGGAAATCAGCCCCAGCATTTT.

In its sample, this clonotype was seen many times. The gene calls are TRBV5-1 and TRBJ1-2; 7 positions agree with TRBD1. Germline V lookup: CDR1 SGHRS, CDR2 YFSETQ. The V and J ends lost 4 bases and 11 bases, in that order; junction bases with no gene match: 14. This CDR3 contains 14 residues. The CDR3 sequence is CASSIGQEGPSYTF. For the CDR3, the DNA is TGCGCCAGCAGCATCGGACAGGAGGGACCTTCGTACACCTTC. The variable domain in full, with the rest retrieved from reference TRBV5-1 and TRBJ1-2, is KAGVTQTPRYLIKTRGQQVTLSCSPISGHRSVSWYQQTPGQGLQFLFEYFSETQRNKGNFPGRFSGRQFSNSRSEMNVSTLELGDSALYLCASSIGQEGPSYTFGSGTRLTVV.

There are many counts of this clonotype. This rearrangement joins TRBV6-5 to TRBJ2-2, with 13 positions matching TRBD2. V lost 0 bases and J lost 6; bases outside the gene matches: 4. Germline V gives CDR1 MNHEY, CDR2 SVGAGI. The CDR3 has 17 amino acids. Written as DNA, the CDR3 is TGTGCCAGCAGTTACTCGATACTAGCGGGAGGGTCCGGGGAGCTGTTTTTT. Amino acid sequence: CASSYSILAGGSGELFF.

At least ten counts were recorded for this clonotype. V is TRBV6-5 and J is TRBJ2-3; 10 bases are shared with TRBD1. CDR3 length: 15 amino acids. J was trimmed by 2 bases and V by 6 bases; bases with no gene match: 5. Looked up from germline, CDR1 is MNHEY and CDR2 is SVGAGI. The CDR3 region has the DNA TGTGCCAGCAGCACCGGGACAGGGGTCACAGATACGCAGTATTTT. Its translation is CASSTGTGVTDTQYF.

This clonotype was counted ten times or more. CDR3 nucleotide sequence: TGCGCCAGCAGCCAAGAGGGGGCAGGGGGGTATTCACCCCTCCACTTT. Residues: CASSQEGAGGYSPLHF. The rearrangement uses TRBV4-3 and TRBJ1-6, with 7 bases fitting TRBD1. CDR1 is LGHNA, CDR2 YSLEER, per germline. V dropped 0 bases and J dropped 8; count of bases not matched to a gene: 7. The CDR3 runs 16 residues.

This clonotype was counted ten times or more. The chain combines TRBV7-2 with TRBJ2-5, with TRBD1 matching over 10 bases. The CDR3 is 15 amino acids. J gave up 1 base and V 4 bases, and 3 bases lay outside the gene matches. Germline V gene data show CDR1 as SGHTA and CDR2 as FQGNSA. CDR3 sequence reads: CASSSDRGPQETQYF. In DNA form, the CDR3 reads TGTGCCAGCAGCTCCGACAGGGGGCCCCAAGAGACCCAGTACTTC.

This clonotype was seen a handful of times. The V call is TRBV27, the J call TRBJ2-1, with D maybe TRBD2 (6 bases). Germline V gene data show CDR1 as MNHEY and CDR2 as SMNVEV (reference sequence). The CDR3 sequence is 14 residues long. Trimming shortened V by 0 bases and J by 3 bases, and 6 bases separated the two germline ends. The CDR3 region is CASSLSGGYNEQFF. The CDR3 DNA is TGTGCCAGCAGTTTATCGGGGGGCTACAATGAGCAGTTCTTC.

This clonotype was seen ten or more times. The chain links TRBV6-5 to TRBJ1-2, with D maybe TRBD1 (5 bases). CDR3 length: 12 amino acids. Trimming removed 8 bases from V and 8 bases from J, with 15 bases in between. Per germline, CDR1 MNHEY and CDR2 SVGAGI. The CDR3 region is CASHRGRSGYTF. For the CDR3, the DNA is TGTGCCAGCCATAGGGGAAGAAGCGGCTACACCTTC.

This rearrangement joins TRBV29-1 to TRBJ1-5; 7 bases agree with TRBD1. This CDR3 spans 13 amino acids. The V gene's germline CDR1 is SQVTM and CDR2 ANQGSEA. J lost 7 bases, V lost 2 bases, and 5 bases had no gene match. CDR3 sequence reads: CSVERGPGQPQHF. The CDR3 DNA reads TGCAGCGTTGAAAGGGGGCCCGGCCAGCCCCAGCATTTT. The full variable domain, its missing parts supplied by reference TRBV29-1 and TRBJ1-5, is SAVISQKPSRDICQRGTSLTIQCQVDSQVTMMFWYRQQPGQSLTLIATANQGSEATYESGFVIDKFPISRPNLTFSTLTVSNMSPEDSSIYLCSVERGPGQPQHFGDGTRLSIL.

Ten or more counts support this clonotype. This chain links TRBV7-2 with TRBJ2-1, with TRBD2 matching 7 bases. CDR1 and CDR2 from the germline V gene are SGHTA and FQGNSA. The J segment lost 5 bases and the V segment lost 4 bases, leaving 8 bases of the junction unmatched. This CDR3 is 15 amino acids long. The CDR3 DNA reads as TGTGCCAGCAGCTCCCGCCAGCGGGGAAACAATGAGCAGTTCTTC. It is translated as CASSSRQRGNNEQFF. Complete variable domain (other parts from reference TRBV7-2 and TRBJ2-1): GAGVSQSPSNKVTEKGKDVELRCDPISGHTALYWYRQSLGQGLEFLIYFQGNSAPDKSGLPSDRFSAERTGGSVSTLTIQRTQQEDSAVYLCASSSRQRGNNEQFFGPGTRLTVL.

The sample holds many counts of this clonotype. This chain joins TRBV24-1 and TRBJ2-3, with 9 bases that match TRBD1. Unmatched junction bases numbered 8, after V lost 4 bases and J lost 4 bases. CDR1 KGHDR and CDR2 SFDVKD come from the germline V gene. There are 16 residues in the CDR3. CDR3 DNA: TGTGCCACCAGTGACTCCACTACAGGGGGCCCAGATACGCAGTATTTT. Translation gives CATSDSTTGGPDTQYF.

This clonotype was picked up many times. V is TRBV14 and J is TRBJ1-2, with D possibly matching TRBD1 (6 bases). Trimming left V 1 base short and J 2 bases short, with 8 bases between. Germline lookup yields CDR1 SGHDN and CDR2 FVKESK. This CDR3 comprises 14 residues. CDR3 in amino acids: CASSQADRNYGYTF. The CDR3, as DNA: TGTGCCAGCAGCCAAGCGGACAGAAACTATGGCTACACCTTC. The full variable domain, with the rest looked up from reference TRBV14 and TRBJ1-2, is EAGVTQFPSHSVIEKGQTVTLRCDPISGHDNLYWYRRVMGKEIKFLLHFVKESKQDESGMPNNRFLAERTGGTYSTLKVQPAELEDSGVYFCASSQADRNYGYTFGSGTRLTVV.